Presented here are 10 T cell receptor beta chains from one specimen sequenced in a study of molecular identifiers for immune sequencing clone quantification. TCRdb processed the PCR reads anew with MiXCR; each CDR3 protein has one entry. This repertoire shows tens of thousands of distinct CDR3 sequences, 18% found once; its top ten account for over 1.3%. Sequencing input: naive CD8+ T cells from blood, with Jurkat cell RNA spiked in. Indicated subset: FACS-sorted CD8+CD4-CCR7+CD45RA+ naive T cells. These receptors were taken from a human donor in good health. Some libraries in this study had Jurkat cell RNA spiked in.

This clonotype was seen repeatedly, ten times or more. V is TRBV11-2 and J is TRBJ2-6; no clear D gene. V was pared by 3 bases and J by 4 bases, with 7 bases between. CDR3 length: 14 residues. The V gene's germline CDR1 is SGHAT and CDR2 FQNNGV. CDR3 loop: CASSFLGGANVLTF. The CDR3 bases are TGTGCCAGCAGCTTTTTGGGAGGGGCCAACGTCCTGACTTTC.

About this clonotype: A much larger clone lies one base from this, so it may be a read error. A read error is likely, as this CDR3 ends without the conserved phenylalanine or tryptophan. The V gene is TRBV20-1, the J gene TRBJ2-7; tentative D call: TRBD2 (6 bases). This CDR3 spans 13 amino acids. Germline V CDR1 and CDR2: DFQATT, SNEGSKA (reference sequence). V was shortened by 3 bases and J by 1 base, with 10 bases between the two germline ends. The CDR3 DNA reads TGCAGTGCTAGGGGAGGCGGTTCCTACGAGCAGTACCTC. Translating it yields CSARGGGSYEQYL.

Note on this clonotype: With a much larger clone just one base away, this may be a read error. The gene calls are TRBV5-6 and TRBJ2-3; tentatively, D is TRBD2 (5 bases). Trimming cost V 0 bases and J 3 bases, with 17 bases left between them. The CDR3 has 17 amino acids. CDR1 SGHDT and CDR2 YYEEEE come from the germline V gene. Written as DNA, the CDR3 is TGTGCCAGCAGCTTGGCTGGTAGCGAGAGTAGTACAGATACGCAGTATTTT. Translated: CASSLAGSESSTDTQYF.

J is TRBJ2-7 and V is TRBV24-1, with 7 nucleotides matching TRBD1. Trimming cost V 1 base and J 5 bases; bases outside gene matches: 4. Germline V CDR1 and CDR2: KGHDR, SFDVKD. This CDR3 spans 14 amino acids. The CDR3 protein is CATSDLRQGNEQYF. DNA of the CDR3: TGTGCCACCAGTGATTTAAGACAGGGCAACGAGCAGTACTTC.

This clonotype came up a few times. The chain couples TRBV10-3 to TRBJ2-7; unclear D gene. This CDR3 has 12 amino acids. Germline CDR1 is ENHRY and CDR2 is SYGVKD. V lost 3 bases, J lost 4 bases, and 7 bases lay in between. The CDR3 bases are TGTGCCATCAGTGAAGACCCATACGAGCAGTACTTC. Translation gives CAISEDPYEQYF.

In this sample, this clonotype turned up many times. The genes are TRBV28 and TRBJ2-2, with 9 bases fitting TRBD2. There are 16 residues in the CDR3. Losses at the gene ends were 4 bases for V and 6 bases for J; bases not matched to a gene: 9. The germline CDR1 and CDR2 sequences are MDHEN and SYDVKM. The CDR3 nucleotides are TGTGCCAGCAGTTCTACCATAGCGGGAGAGGCCGGGGAGCTGTTTTTT. Encoded protein: CASSSTIAGEAGELFF.

This clonotype turned up a few times. This chain's CDR3 is CSVEDRGGIAETQYF. The CDR3 region has the DNA TGCAGCGTTGAAGATCGGGGGGGAATAGCAGAGACCCAGTACTTC. This chain connects TRBV29-1 to TRBJ2-5; 8 bases fit TRBD2. Germline loops: CDR1 SQVTM, CDR2 ANQGSEA. The CDR3 loop spans 15 amino acids. Trimming took 0 bases from V and 4 from J; bases not matched to a gene: 7.

Ten or more counts support this clonotype. The chain carries TRBV11-1 and TRBJ2-3; 12 bases fit TRBD2. The V gene end was trimmed by 5 bases and the J gene end by 6 bases; junction bases not matched to a gene: 3. Germline CDR1 reads SGHAT; CDR2 reads FQDESV (reference sequence). CDR3 size: 14 residues. The CDR3 sequence: CASSRLAGEDTQYF. The CDR3 coding sequence is TGTGCCAGCAGCAGACTAGCGGGAGAGGATACGCAGTATTTT.

This clonotype came up many times. The rearrangement uses TRBV3-1 and TRBJ2-7; D is undetermined. CDR1 and CDR2 from the germline V gene are LGHDT and YNNKEL (reference sequence). Between the trimmed V and J ends, which lost 2 bases and 2 bases, there was a span of 10 bases. The CDR3 totals 14 residues. The CDR3 sequence is CASSQSSWAYEQYF. Here the CDR3 DNA reads TGTGCCAGCAGCCAAAGTAGTTGGGCCTACGAGCAGTACTTC.

This clonotype was recorded at least ten times. V is TRBV13 and J is TRBJ2-7; 9 bases agree with TRBD1. V gave up 2 bases and J gave up 3 bases; unmatched junction bases: 5. This CDR3 is built from 15 residues. Germline CDR1 reads PRHDT; CDR2 reads FYEKMQ (reference sequence). The CDR3 region is CASSLIQGALYEQYF. The DNA of the CDR3 is TGTGCCAGCAGCTTAATACAGGGGGCTCTCTACGAGCAGTACTTC.